The 10 T cell receptor beta chains reported below all come from one sample, sequenced in a study of PD-L1 blockade in urothelial cancer. TCRdb's table, derived via immunoSEQ multiplex PCR, lists solely in-frame clones and lacks some. The sample holds about 49,000 clones, approximately 79% seen once. Regarding time point: pretreatment peripheral blood. The input for sequencing was PBMCs, taken around atezolizumab (anti-PD-L1) treatment. Receptors originate from a man between 65 and 85 years old with urothelial cancer.

CDR3 loop: CASRGGSGQETQYF. Here the CDR3 DNA reads TGTGCCAGCAGGGGGGGTTCGGGACAAGAGACCCAGTACTTC. The V call is TRBV2, the J call TRBJ2-5; D possibly corresponds to TRBD2 (6 bases). The V end was cut by 6 bases, the J end by 2 bases, with 13 bases between. Germline CDR1 is SNHLY and CDR2 is FYNNEI. CDR3 length: 14 amino acids. The variable domain in full, completed from reference TRBV2 and TRBJ2-5, reads EPEVTQTPSHQVTQMGQEVILRCVPISNHLYFYWYRQILGQKVEFLVSFYNNEISEKSEIFDDQFSVERPDGSNFTLKIRSTKLEDSAMYFCASRGGSGQETQYFGPGTRLLVL.

The J gene is TRBJ1-4, the V gene TRBV4-1, with 9 bases lining up with TRBD1. The germline gives CDR1 MGHRA, CDR2 YSYEKL. The CDR3 covers 13 residues. After removal of 8 bases from V and 6 bases from J, the junction contained 4 bases not matched to a gene. The CDR3 coding sequence is TGCGCCAGCCGTAGGACAGGGGATGAAAAACTGTTTTTT. It codes for CASRRTGDEKLFF.

The chain is built from TRBV6-5 and TRBJ1-2, with D hard to call. The CDR3 runs 13 residues. V lost 4 bases, J lost 0 bases, and 6 bases lay in between. Per the germline V gene, CDR1 is MNHEY and CDR2 is SVGAGI. CDR3 protein: CASSSTPNYGYTF. The CDR3, as DNA: TGTGCCAGCAGTTCTACCCCTAACTATGGCTACACCTTC.

CDR3 residues: CASTLLAGGNTDTQYF. DNA for the CDR3: TGTGCCAGCACCCTTTTAGCGGGAGGGAACACAGATACGCAGTATTTT. The genes are TRBV28 and TRBJ2-3, with TRBD2 identical over 11 bases. V dropped 7 bases and J dropped 2; count of bases not matched to a gene: 8. The CDR3 contains 16 residues. From germline, CDR1 is MDHEN and CDR2 SYDVKM.

The table lists this clone with many counts. The V and J genes are TRBV6-1 and TRBJ2-7, with 9 bases aligning to TRBD2. Germline CDR1 and CDR2: MNHNS and SASEGT. With 4 bases clipped from V and 1 base from J, the junction kept 11 bases outside the gene matches. The CDR3 is 17 amino acids. DNA of the CDR3: TGTGCCAGCAGTGGCCAATATAGCGGGAGTATGTCCTACGAGCAGTACTTC. This codes for CASSGQYSGSMSYEQYF.

The J gene is TRBJ2-7, the V gene TRBV18; 9 positions agree with TRBD2. The CDR3 contains 14 residues. The J segment lost 0 bases and the V segment lost 3 bases, leaving 0 bases of the junction unmatched. The germline CDR1 and CDR2 sequences are KGHSH and LQKENI. The CDR3 DNA follows: TGTGCCAGCTCACCGACTAGCGGCTCCTACGAGCAGTACTTC. Protein: CASSPTSGSYEQYF.

This clone showed up just a few times. The J gene is TRBJ1-3, the V gene TRBV6-5; D remains ambiguous. The germline V and J ends were trimmed by 2 bases and 0 bases, with 2 bases remaining between them. This CDR3 region has 13 residues. Germline CDR1 reads MNHEY; CDR2 reads SVGAGI. The DNA of the CDR3 is TGTGCCAGCAGTTACCACTCTGGAAACACCATATATTTT. Residues: CASSYHSGNTIYF.

This clone appeared a few times. V gene TRBV7-8 combines with J gene TRBJ2-1; maybe TRBD1 (6 bases). CDR1 SGHVS and CDR2 FQNEAQ come from the germline V gene. There are 13 residues in the CDR3. V gave up 1 base and J gave up 7 bases, with 8 bases separating them. Here the CDR3 DNA reads TGTGCCAGCAGCTTAGACAGGGCGAATGAGCAGTTCTTC. It is translated as CASSLDRANEQFF.

The V gene is TRBV19, the J gene TRBJ2-1, with 9 bases aligning to TRBD2. CDR3 length: 15 residues. Per germline, CDR1 LNHDA and CDR2 SQIVND (reference sequence). The V and J ends lost 5 bases and 9 bases, in that order; junction bases with no gene match: 11. Here the CDR3 reads CASSPGTSWGAEQFF. CDR3 nucleotide sequence: TGTGCCAGTAGTCCCGGGACTAGCTGGGGGGCTGAGCAGTTCTTC.

This chain joins TRBV9 and TRBJ1-3, with TRBD1 matching over 9 bases. The CDR3 runs to 17 residues. With 0 bases clipped from V and 3 bases from J, the junction kept 7 bases outside the gene matches. The V gene's germline CDR1 is SGDLS and CDR2 YYNGEE. CDR3 coding DNA: TGTGCCAGCAGCGTAGCATCGGGACAGGGAGGTGGAAACACCATATATTTT. It yields the protein CASSVASGQGGGNTIYF.